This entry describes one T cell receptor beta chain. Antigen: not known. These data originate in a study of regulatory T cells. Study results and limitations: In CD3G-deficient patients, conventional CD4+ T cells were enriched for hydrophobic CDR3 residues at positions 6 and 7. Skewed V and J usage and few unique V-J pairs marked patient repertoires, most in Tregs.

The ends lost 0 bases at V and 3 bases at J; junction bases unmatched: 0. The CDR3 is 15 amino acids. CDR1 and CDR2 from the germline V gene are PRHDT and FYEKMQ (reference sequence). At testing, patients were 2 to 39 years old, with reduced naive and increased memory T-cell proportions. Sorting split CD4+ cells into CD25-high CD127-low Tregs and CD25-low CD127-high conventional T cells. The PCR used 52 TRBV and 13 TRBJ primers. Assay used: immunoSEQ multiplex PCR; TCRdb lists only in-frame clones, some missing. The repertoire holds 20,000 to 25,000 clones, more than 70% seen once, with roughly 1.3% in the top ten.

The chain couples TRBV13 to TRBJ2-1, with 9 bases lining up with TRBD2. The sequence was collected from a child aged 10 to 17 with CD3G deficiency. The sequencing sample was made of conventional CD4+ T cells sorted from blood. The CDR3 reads CASSLGTSGYNEQFF. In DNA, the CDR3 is TGTGCCAGCAGCTTAGGGACTAGCGGCTACAATGAGCAGTTCTTC.